The 2 T cell receptor beta chains reported below all come from one sample, sequenced in a study of post-analysis software for immune sequencing data. General study points: In patients, TRBV5-6, TRBV5-1 and TRBV20-1 belonged to five TRBV segments found more frequently than in controls.

Unique molecular identifiers were carried by the TCR beta cDNA libraries. TCRdb redid the calling of the PCR reads with MiXCR, one entry per CDR3 protein. In the table there are 750,000 to 950,000 distinct CDR3 sequences, roughly 46% of which are singletons. Their specific antigens are unknown. Sequenced input: blood. The receptors were sampled from a girl aged 5-17 years with multiple sclerosis.

This clonotype was counted only a few times. The V gene is TRBV20-1, the J gene TRBJ1-4, with a possible D match to TRBD1 (5 bases). CDR1 is DFQATT and CDR2 is SNEGSKA in the germline V gene (reference sequence). This CDR3 is 13 amino acids long. The CDR3 spells CSASKGPGEKLFF. The CDR3 region has the DNA TGCAGCGCATCCAAGGGGCCGGGGGAAAAACTGTTTTTT.

The chain is built from TRBV12-3 or TRBV12-4 and TRBJ2-1, with no clear D. This CDR3 has 14 residues. V lost 3 bases and J lost 8, with 14 bases in between. The CDR3 nucleotides read TGTGCCAGCAGTTTCGGTCCTCCTGAGCATGAGCAGTTCTTC. It specifies CASSFGPPEHEQFF.